This is a list of T cell receptor beta chains from one sample in a study of spatial heterogeneity in lung cancer. From the 5' RACE reads, TCRdb called clonotypes with MiXCR, one entry per CDR3 protein. The sample lists more than 7,500 distinct CDR3 sequences, around 8.9% occurring once. The sequencing used lung tumor tissue, collected at surgery. The receptors originated from a male donor with early-stage non-small cell lung cancer. Each CDR3 is given with its conserved first and last residue. Fields, in order: D gene, J gene, V gene, clone size, CDR3 protein, CDR3 DNA. The D gene is left open where the match is weak. Size values are once, few and many counts, or a class for expanded clones, and some rows have none.

TRBD2 | TRBJ2-3 | TRBV20-1 | many | CSARGAGATQYF | TGCAGTGCTAGAGGGGCGGGAGCTACGCAGTATTTT
- | TRBJ2-1 | TRBV4-3 | many | CASSQELARLNEQFF | TGCGCCAGCAGCCAAGAGCTAGCGAGGTTGAATGAGCAGTTCTTC
TRBD1 | TRBJ1-5 | TRBV28 | many | CASSVTGDNQPQHF | TGTGCCAGCAGCGTAACAGGGGATAATCAGCCCCAGCATTTT
- | TRBJ2-3 | TRBV5-5 | few | CASSLSGDKTDTQYF | TGTGCCAGCAGCTTAAGTGGGGATAAGACAGATACGCAGTATTTT
- | TRBJ1-1 | TRBV4-1 | many | CASSHLQGPNTEAFF | TGCGCCAGCAGCCATCTACAGGGCCCGAACACTGAAGCTTTCTTT
TRBD1 | TRBJ2-7 | TRBV12-3/TRBV12-4 | many | CASSTGTGGEQYF | TGTGCCAGCAGTACTGGGACAGGGGGAGAGCAGTACTTC
- | TRBJ2-1 | TRBV29-1 | - | CSVEVAQDNEQFF | TGCAGCGTTGAAGTCGCCCAGGACAATGAGCAGTTCTTC
- | TRBJ2-2 | TRBV20-1 | few | CSAPGGEWAGELFF | TGCAGTGCTCCCGGTGGGGAGTGGGCCGGGGAGCTGTTTTTT
- | TRBJ1-1 | TRBV2 | many | CASSVEGGGTEAFF | TGTGCCAGCAGTGTGGAGGGAGGGGGAACTGAAGCTTTCTTT
- | TRBJ1-5 | TRBV7-2 | many | CASSPQGSNQPQHF | TGTGCCAGCAGCCCACAGGGAAGCAATCAGCCCCAGCATTTT
- | TRBJ2-7 | TRBV6-2/TRBV6-3 | many | CASSWDSYPWEQYF | TGTGCCAGCAGTTGGGACTCCTACCCTTGGGAGCAGTACTTC
- | TRBJ2-1 | TRBV3-1 | many | CASSPPLYNEQFF | TGTGCCAGCAGCCCACCCCTCTACAATGAGCAGTTCTTC
- | TRBJ1-5 | TRBV19 | - | CASSEAGNQPQHF | TGTGCCAGTAGTGAGGCGGGCAATCAGCCCCAGCATTTT
- | TRBJ1-2 | TRBV4-1 | many | CASSPIFQTHFRKDYGYTF | TGCGCCAGCAGCCCCATTTTTCAGACTCATTTTCGGAAAGACTATGGCTACACCTTC
TRBD2 | TRBJ2-1 | TRBV7-2 | many | CANSGRAGNEQFF | TGTGCCAACAGCGGGAGGGCCGGCAATGAGCAGTTCTTC
TRBD2 | TRBJ2-3 | TRBV19 | medium-sized | CASSKLAGGTDTQYF | TGTGCCAGTAGTAAACTAGCGGGAGGCACAGATACGCAGTATTTT
- | TRBJ1-2 | TRBV28 | - | CASSFRNRNYGYTF | TGTGCCAGCAGTTTCAGGAACAGAAACTATGGCTACACCTTC
- | TRBJ1-4 | TRBV4-2 | many | CASSQGRADNEKLFF | TGTGCCAGCAGCCAAGGACGGGCCGATAATGAAAAACTGTTTTTT
- | TRBJ2-7 | TRBV7-9 | few | CASSLAGTLYEQYF | TGTGCCAGCAGCTTAGCTGGGACACTCTACGAGCAGTACTTC
TRBD2 | TRBJ2-1 | TRBV7-6 | - | CASSATSGRSNEQFF | TGTGCCAGCAGCGCCACTAGCGGGAGAAGCAATGAGCAGTTCTTC
- | TRBJ2-5 | TRBV9 | many | CASSVAGPETQYF | TGTGCCAGCAGCGTAGCGGGGCCAGAGACCCAGTACTTC
- | TRBJ2-3 | TRBV14 | - | CASSQMAADTQYF | TGTGCCAGCAGCCAAATGGCGGCAGATACGCAGTATTTT
TRBD2 | TRBJ2-5 | TRBV5-1 | many | CASSPGGDETQYF | TGCGCCAGCAGCCCGGGGGGGGACGAGACCCAGTACTTC
- | TRBJ1-6 | TRBV18 | many | CASSPGGDSPLHF | TGTGCCAGCTCACCAGGGGGAGACTCACCCCTCCACTTT
- | TRBJ1-5 | TRBV6-6 | many | CASRPAGSNQPQHF | TGTGCCAGCAGGCCTGCAGGTAGCAATCAGCCCCAGCATTTT
- | TRBJ1-1 | TRBV2 | - | CASSEPAGARTAFF | TGTGCCAGCAGTGAACCGGCAGGCGCTCGGACGGCTTTCTTT
- | TRBJ2-2 | TRBV3-1 | many | CASAGQGYTGELFF | TGTGCCAGCGCAGGGCAGGGGTACACCGGGGAGCTGTTTTTT
- | TRBJ2-7 | TRBV6-5 | many | CASSYLAHFGLYEQYF | TGTGCCAGCAGTTACCTAGCCCACTTCGGGCTGTACGAGCAGTACTTC
- | TRBJ1-5 | TRBV3-1 | many | CASSQFRNQPQHF | TGTGCCAGCAGCCAATTCAGAAATCAGCCCCAGCATTTT
- | TRBJ1-1 | TRBV7-9 | - | CASSSSKDQGSSSPEAFF | TGTGCCAGCAGCTCATCTAAAGATCAGGGATCTTCATCCCCTGAAGCTTTCTTT
- | TRBJ2-7 | TRBV29-1 | - | CSVVLYSSYEQYF | TGCAGCGTTGTCCTTTACAGTTCCTACGAGCAGTACTTC
- | TRBJ2-5 | TRBV6-1 | - | CASTNRIQETQYF | TGTGCCAGCACTAACAGGATCCAAGAGACCCAGTACTTC
- | TRBJ1-2 | TRBV7-9 | medium-sized | CASSTAAYGYTF | TGTGCCAGCAGCACGGCGGCCTATGGCTACACCTTC
- | TRBJ2-7 | TRBV27 | many | CASSSFFTSAYEQYF | TGTGCCAGCAGTTCCTTCTTTACTTCCGCCTACGAGCAGTACTTC
- | TRBJ1-5 | TRBV12-3/TRBV12-4 | large | CASSRNLPGDQPQHF | TGTGCCAGCAGTCGCAATCTCCCAGGGGACCAGCCCCAGCATTTT
TRBD1 | TRBJ2-3 | TRBV11-3 | many | CASSLTIPGQGSTDTQYF | TGTGCCAGCAGCCTGACTATACCGGGACAGGGCAGCACAGATACGCAGTATTTT
- | TRBJ1-2 | TRBV10-1 | large | CASSDSYGYTF | TGCGCCAGCAGTGACTCTTATGGCTACACCTTC
- | TRBJ2-5 | TRBV29-1 | medium-sized | CSVEVGETQYF | TGCAGCGTTGAGGTGGGAGAGACCCAGTACTTC
- | TRBJ2-2 | TRBV7-2 | - | CASLRDQNTGELFF | TGTGCCAGCCTCCGGGACCAGAACACCGGGGAGCTGTTTTTT
- | TRBJ2-7 | TRBV11-2 | many | CASSLGSPRDSYEQYF | TGTGCCAGCAGCTTAGGCTCACCTAGGGATTCCTACGAGCAGTACTTC
TRBD1 | TRBJ2-4 | TRBV20-1 | many | CSPTTRQGGIQYF | TGCAGCCCCACCACAAGACAGGGTGGCATTCAGTACTTC
- | TRBJ2-7 | TRBV28 | many | CASSFQLTDQQYF | TGTGCCAGCAGTTTCCAGTTGACAGACCAACAGTACTTC
- | TRBJ1-2 | TRBV29-1 | many | CSVEGGRQVYGYTF | TGCAGCGTTGAAGGAGGCAGACAGGTCTATGGCTACACCTTC
TRBD1 | TRBJ2-7 | TRBV7-2 | - | CASSWDRSYEQYF | TGTGCCAGCAGCTGGGACAGGTCCTACGAGCAGTACTTC
- | TRBJ2-1 | TRBV7-9 | many | CATSGVIYEQFF | TGTGCCACCTCGGGGGTAATCTATGAGCAGTTCTTC
- | TRBJ2-7 | TRBV11-2 | many | CASTLWSREQYF | TGTGCCAGCACGTTGTGGTCTAGGGAGCAGTACTTC
- | TRBJ2-5 | TRBV29-1 | many | CSVSSETQYF | TGCAGCGTATCAAGCGAGACCCAGTACTTC
- | TRBJ1-1 | TRBV6-6 | few | CASNQMRNTEAFF | TGTGCCAGCAACCAGATGAGGAACACTGAAGCTTTCTTT
- | TRBJ2-7 | TRBV9 | - | CASSAGFSYEQYF | TGTGCCAGCAGCGCCGGTTTCTCCTACGAGCAGTACTTC
TRBD1 | TRBJ2-2 | TRBV5-6 | many | CASSLSHGQGYGGELFF | TGTGCCAGCAGCTTGAGTCACGGACAGGGGTACGGCGGGGAGCTGTTTTTT
- | TRBJ2-7 | TRBV18 | few | CASSPSGREEVF | TGTGCCAGCTCACCCTCGGGACGTGAAGAAGTGTTC
- | TRBJ2-2 | TRBV14 | - | CASSLVRGRGTGELFF | TGTGCCAGCAGCCTTGTGCGGGGGCGCGGGACCGGGGAGCTGTTTTTT
TRBD1 | TRBJ2-7 | TRBV11-2 | many | CASSAYRDRVYF | TGTGCCAGCAGCGCTTACCGGGACAGGGTTTACTTC
- | TRBJ2-5 | TRBV6-1 | many | CATESRAGEETQYF | TGTGCCACCGAATCACGGGCTGGAGAAGAGACCCAGTACTTC
TRBD2 | TRBJ2-3 | TRBV20-1 | many | CSAGLAGPSTDTQYF | TGCAGTGCTGGACTAGCGGGACCTAGCACAGATACGCAGTATTTT